These 19 T cell receptor beta chains came from one sample sequenced in a study of cytomegalovirus exposure and HLA in healthy donors. The primer mix had 60 Vbeta and 13 Jbeta primers. TCRdb keeps only in-frame clones here, not all; method: immunoSEQ multiplex PCR. This table holds around 120,000 clones, around 78% found once. The source material was PBMCs. These TCRs come from a woman in her thirties or forties in good health and CMV-seronegative.

The J gene is TRBJ2-2, the V gene TRBV28; perhaps TRBD1 as D (6 bases). Germline CDR1 MDHEN, CDR2 SYDVKM. V was clipped by 7 bases and J by 6 bases, with 15 bases between them. The length of the CDR3 is 14 residues. The CDR3 is CASIGRGYAGELFF. The CDR3 coding sequence is TGTGCCAGCATTGGCAGGGGTTACGCCGGGGAGCTGTTTTTT.

This chain joins TRBV28 and TRBJ2-3; tentative D call: TRBD2 (6 bases). Per the germline V gene, CDR1 is MDHEN and CDR2 is SYDVKM. V was shortened by 7 bases and J by 2 bases, with 7 bases between the two germline ends. The CDR3 length is 12 residues. DNA of the CDR3: TGTGCCAGCACGGGGGTCACAGATACGCAGTATTTT. This sequence encodes CASTGVTDTQYF. The variable domain in full, completed from reference TRBV28 and TRBJ2-3, reads DVKVTQSSRYLVKRTGEKVFLECVQDMDHENMFWYRQDPGLGLRLIYFSYDVKMKEKGDIPEGYSVSREKKERFSLILESASTNQTSMYLCASTGVTDTQYFGPGTRLTVL.

V usage is TRBV6-1 and J usage is TRBJ1-1, with 9 bases matching TRBD1. CDR1 and CDR2 from the germline V gene are MNHNS and SASEGT. V dropped 6 bases and J dropped 5; count of bases not matched to a gene: 1. The CDR3 has 12 residues. The DNA for the CDR3 is TGTGCCAGCAGAGGGACAGGGACTGAAGCTTTCTTT. The encoded protein is CASRGTGTEAFF.

The rearrangement links TRBV5-8 to TRBJ2-5; D is possibly TRBD2 (5 bases). CDR3 length: 14 residues. Germline V CDR1 and CDR2: SGHTS, YDEGEE. The V end lost 2 bases, the J end lost 2 bases, and 10 bases lay between the germline ends. For the CDR3, the DNA is TGTGCCAGCAGCTTTTGGAGGAAACAAGAGACCCAGTACTTC. This codes for CASSFWRKQETQYF.

The rearrangement links TRBV28 to TRBJ2-5; weak D call: TRBD1 (6 bases). Germline-derived CDR1 and CDR2 are MDHEN and SYDVKM. The CDR3 totals 13 residues. V gave up 3 bases and J gave up 1 base, with 6 bases separating them. CDR3 amino acids: CASSLGAQETQYF. The DNA of the CDR3 is TGTGCCAGCAGTTTGGGGGCCCAAGAGACCCAGTACTTC.

This chain joins TRBV28 and TRBJ1-5; D is possibly TRBD1 (6 bases). The CDR3 loop spans 14 amino acids. Germline V gives CDR1 MDHEN, CDR2 SYDVKM. Trimming left V 1 base short and J 9 bases short, with 13 bases between. CDR3 in amino acids: CASSLSVRGRPQHF. The CDR3 DNA follows: TGTGCCAGCAGTTTATCCGTCAGGGGACGGCCCCAGCATTTT.

The chain joins TRBV19 to TRBJ2-7, with TRBD2 identical over 9 bases. Germline CDR1 is LNHDA and CDR2 is SQIVND (reference sequence). J gave up 4 bases and V 4 bases, and 11 bases lay outside the gene matches. The CDR3 length is 16 residues. CDR3 in amino acids: CASSTHSGRGSYEQYF. The CDR3 DNA reads TGTGCCAGTAGTACTCATAGCGGGAGAGGGTCTTACGAGCAGTACTTC.

This chain joins TRBV2 and TRBJ2-3; 8 bases agree with TRBD1. V gave up 10 bases and J gave up 1 base; unmatched junction bases: 4. CDR3 length: 13 residues. Germline V gene data show CDR1 as SNHLY and CDR2 as FYNNEI. The CDR3 reads CATRDRRTDTQYF. Here the CDR3 DNA reads TGTGCCACCCGGGACAGGCGCACAGATACGCAGTATTTT.

The chain recombines TRBV5-4 with TRBJ2-5, with 12 positions matching TRBD2. The trim removed 5 bases at V and 5 bases at J, leaving 4 bases unmatched. The CDR3 has 14 residues. Germline assignment: CDR1 SGHNT and CDR2 YYREEE (reference sequence). For the CDR3, the DNA is TGTGCCAGCAGGCTAGCGGGAGGGACGGAGACCCAGTACTTC. It encodes CASRLAGGTETQYF.

The chain links TRBV11-2 to TRBJ1-2; possibly TRBD1 for D (5 bases). Germline V gene data show CDR1 as SGHAT and CDR2 as FQNNGV. The CDR3 length is 13 residues. V gave up 5 bases and J gave up 8 bases, with 15 bases separating them. CDR3 sequence (DNA): TGTGCCAGCAGCCCCGGGGGGTCGCGGGGCTACACCTTC. It is translated as CASSPGGSRGYTF.

This clone was seen more than once but under ten times. The chain links TRBV7-2 to TRBJ2-7, with D possibly being TRBD1 (5 bases). The CDR3 is 14 amino acids. Germline CDR1 and CDR2: SGHTA and FQGNSA. The ends were cut back, 4 bases at V and 6 bases at J, with 16 bases in the middle. CDR3 DNA sequence: TGTGCCAGCAGCTCCCAGGGCAGGTGGGGCGAGCAGTACTTC. This codes for CASSSQGRWGEQYF.

CDR3 in amino acids: CASVERPPVSEQYF. The CDR3 DNA sequence: TGTGCCAGCGTTGAGCGGCCCCCAGTGAGCGAGCAGTACTTC. This rearrangement joins TRBV28 to TRBJ2-7; a weak D match, TRBD2 (5 bases). Germline V gives CDR1 MDHEN, CDR2 SYDVKM. The V and J ends lost 8 bases and 6 bases respectively, with 20 bases between them. This CDR3 region has 14 residues. Supplemented by reference TRBV28 and TRBJ2-7, the full variable domain reads DVKVTQSSRYLVKRTGEKVFLECVQDMDHENMFWYRQDPGLGLRLIYFSYDVKMKEKGDIPEGYSVSREKKERFSLILESASTNQTSMYLCASVERPPVSEQYFGPGTRLTVT.

The genes are TRBV11-3 and TRBJ2-3; D gene unclear. The length of the CDR3 is 12 residues. V shed 6 bases and J shed 5 bases, with 9 bases lying between them. Germline loops: CDR1 SGHNT, CDR2 YENEEA. For the CDR3, the DNA is TGTGCCAGCAGTCCGTCAGGAGATACGCAGTATTTT. Translating it yields CASSPSGDTQYF.

The chain carries TRBV28 and TRBJ1-2; D uncertain. The CDR3 loop spans 13 amino acids. The V and J ends lost 2 bases and 7 bases respectively, with 11 bases between them. The germline CDR1 and CDR2 sequences are MDHEN and SYDVKM. CDR3 residues: CASSLTGPRGYTF. CDR3 DNA: TGTGCCAGCAGTTTAACGGGTCCGCGTGGCTACACCTTC.

The J gene is TRBJ1-1, the V gene TRBV27; unclear D gene. Trimming pared 4 bases from V and 11 bases from J, leaving 20 bases between. CDR1 is MNHEY, CDR2 SMNVEV, per germline (reference sequence). There are 14 residues in the CDR3. The CDR3: CASSSIREGGIAFF. The CDR3 DNA reads TGTGCCAGCAGTTCCATTAGGGAGGGAGGGATCGCTTTCTTT.

This chain joins TRBV5-1 and TRBJ2-1; 10 nucleotides agree with TRBD2. Germline trimming cut 4 bases from V and 4 bases from J; bases unmatched to any gene: 14. The CDR3 runs to 18 residues. Per germline, CDR1 SGHRS and CDR2 YFSETQ. The CDR3 region has the DNA TGCGCCAGCAGCCCGAGCGGGAGGGGCCCTCTGGGGTACAATGAGCAGTTCTTC. Translated: CASSPSGRGPLGYNEQFF.

This clone was seen a handful of times. This chain uses TRBV9 with TRBJ1-2; a possible D gene is TRBD1 (6 bases). The CDR3 contains 14 residues. CDR1 is SGDLS and CDR2 is YYNGEE in the germline V gene. V was shortened by 0 bases and J by 7 bases, with 13 bases between the two germline ends. The DNA of the CDR3 is TGTGCCAGCAGCGTAGGGACAGCAACGCTTGGCTACACCTTC. Its translation is CASSVGTATLGYTF.

This clone was recorded once. The chain is built from TRBV10-3 and TRBJ2-1; maybe TRBD2 (6 bases). The CDR3 contains 16 residues. The germline V and J ends were trimmed by 3 bases and 2 bases, with 14 bases remaining between them. Germline loops: CDR1 ENHRY, CDR2 SYGVKD. Written as DNA, the CDR3 is TGTGCCATCAGTGAAGGAGGGCAGATTGCCTACAATGAGCAGTTCTTC. Its translation is CAISEGGQIAYNEQFF.

V gene TRBV28 combines with J gene TRBJ1-4, with 8 bases fitting TRBD1. The V and J ends lost 5 bases and 8 bases, in that order; junction bases with no gene match: 13. This CDR3 is 16 amino acids long. Germline CDR1 is MDHEN and CDR2 is SYDVKM. CDR3 in DNA: TGTGCCAGCAGTCCCGGCGGACAGGGTGGTTGGGAAAAACTGTTTTTT. Its protein product is CASSPGGQGGWEKLFF.